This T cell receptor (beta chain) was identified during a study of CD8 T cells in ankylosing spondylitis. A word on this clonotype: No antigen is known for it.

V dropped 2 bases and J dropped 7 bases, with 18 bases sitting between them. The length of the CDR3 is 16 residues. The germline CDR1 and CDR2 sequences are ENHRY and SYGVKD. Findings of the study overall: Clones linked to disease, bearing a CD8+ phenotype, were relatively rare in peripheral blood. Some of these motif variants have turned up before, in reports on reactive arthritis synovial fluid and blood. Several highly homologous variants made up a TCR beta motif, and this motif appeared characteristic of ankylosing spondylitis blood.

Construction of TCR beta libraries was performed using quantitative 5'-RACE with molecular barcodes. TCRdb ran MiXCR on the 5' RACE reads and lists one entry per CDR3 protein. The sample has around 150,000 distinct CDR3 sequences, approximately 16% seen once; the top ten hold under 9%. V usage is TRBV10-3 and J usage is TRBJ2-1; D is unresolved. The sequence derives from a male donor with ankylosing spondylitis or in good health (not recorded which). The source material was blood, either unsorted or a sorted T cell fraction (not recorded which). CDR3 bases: TGTGCCATCAGTGAGCCCTCTCCCAACGGGCGGAATGAGCAGTTCTTC. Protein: CAISEPSPNGRNEQFF.